The clone carrying this T cell receptor beta chain appeared a single time. Amplification used 60 Vbeta primers and 13 Jbeta primers. Clones were sequenced by immunoSEQ multiplex PCR, and TCRdb holds only the in-frame ones, with some missing. The repertoire consists of 150,000 to 180,000 clones, with 75% occurring once and the leading ten covering roughly 1.4%. Per germline, CDR1 SEHNR and CDR2 FQNEAQ (reference sequence). Deletions cut 5 bases from V and 3 bases from J, with 16 bases between. CDR3 size: 15 residues. The record originates from a study of cytomegalovirus exposure and HLA in healthy donors.

This receptor was identified in a man between 18 and 35 years old in good health and CMV-seronegative. Sequencing used PBMCs. The chain has TRBV7-9 and TRBJ2-5, with a weak D call TRBD1 (6 bases). CDR3 nucleotide sequence: TGTGCCAGCAGCACCGCCCTGGACAGCGAAGAGACCCAGTACTTC. It translates to CASSTALDSEETQYF.